This entry lists 27 T cell receptor beta chains sequenced from one sample in a study of T cell repertoires in cytomegalovirus infection (dated by TCRdb to the late 2010s). The run used an Illumina HiSeq 1500. TCRdb trimmed public reads at Q25 via fastp, called clones via MiXCR and kept in-frame beta chains. CDR3 protein duplicates are merged, each entry listing the most common genes and DNA. The sample table records fewer than 200,000 distinct CDR3 sequences; approximately 20% of these occur just once. About 3% of the sample belongs to the ten largest clones. Sequencing input: PBMCs. The receptors originated from a human donor in good health (CMV status not recorded). Some clones in this sample may be carry-over from other donors' samples.

The chain uses TRBV12-3 or TRBV12-4 and TRBJ1-5, with D perhaps TRBD1 (5 bases). V lost 6 bases, J lost 6 bases, and 9 bases lay in between. This CDR3 spans 12 amino acids. The DNA of the CDR3 is TGTGCCAGCAGAGCAGACAGTCAGCCCCAGCATTTT. Encoded protein: CASRADSQPQHF.

The sample holds a few counts of this clonotype. In DNA form, the CDR3 reads TGCGCCAGCAGCCAAGATCGTCGAGCTGTTAGCCCCTACAATGAGCAGTTCTTC. Protein sequence: CASSQDRRAVSPYNEQFF. The V and J genes are TRBV4-3 and TRBJ2-1, with D unresolved. The CDR3 sequence is 18 residues long. CDR1 LGHNA and CDR2 YSLEER come from the germline V gene. V lost 0 bases, J lost 2 bases, and 17 bases lay in between.

The CDR3, as DNA: TGTGCCAGCAGCCCCCGCGCGCAGGTCGGGCAGTACTTC. Translation: CASSPRAQVGQYF. The rearrangement uses TRBV11-3 and TRBJ2-7; D uncertain. Germline V gives CDR1 SGHNT, CDR2 YENEEA. V gave up 5 bases and J gave up 9 bases, with 17 bases separating them. The CDR3 sequence is 13 residues long. The full variable domain, its missing parts supplied by reference TRBV11-3 and TRBJ2-7, is EAGVVQSPRYKIIEKKQPVAFWCNPISGHNTLYWYLQNLGQGPELLIRYENEEAVDDSQLPKDRFSAERLKGVDSTLKIQPAELGDSAVYLCASSPRAQVGQYFGPGTRLTVT.

This clonotype was detected a few times. This chain joins TRBV7-3 and TRBJ1-5; D is uncertain. Trimming took off 4 bases at V and 3 bases at J, with 7 bases between the two ends. The CDR3 has 13 amino acids. Per the germline V gene, CDR1 is SGHTA and CDR2 is FQGTGA. The CDR3 spells CASSSSYNQPQHF. The CDR3 nucleotides read TGTGCCAGCAGCTCTTCTTACAATCAGCCCCAGCATTTT.

This clonotype was picked up a small number of times. The rearrangement joins TRBV7-9 to TRBJ2-1; D call uncertain. There are 11 residues in the CDR3. V lost 5 bases and J lost 5, with 4 bases in between. Germline CDR1 and CDR2: SEHNR and FQNEAQ (reference sequence). The CDR3 region is CASSDDNEQFF. The CDR3 nucleotides are TGTGCCAGCAGCGATGACAATGAGCAGTTCTTC.

The chain couples TRBV27 to TRBJ2-1, with 9 bases matching TRBD2. This CDR3 is 16 amino acids long. Unmatched junction bases numbered 9, after V lost 2 bases and J lost 7 bases. Per the germline V gene, CDR1 is MNHEY and CDR2 is SMNVEV (reference sequence). CDR3 region: CASSLHFQREVNEQFF. The CDR3 coding sequence is TGTGCCAGCAGTTTACATTTCCAGCGGGAGGTGAATGAGCAGTTCTTC.

This clonotype was recorded a few times. The chain has TRBV29-1 and TRBJ1-2, with 9 positions matching TRBD1. In germline, CDR1 is SQVTM, CDR2 ANQGSEA. The V and J ends lost 6 bases and 6 bases, in that order; junction bases with no gene match: 5. The length of the CDR3 is 12 residues. The CDR3 spells CSVNRGQNGYTF. CDR3 DNA: TGCAGCGTAAACAGGGGGCAGAATGGCTACACCTTC.

This clonotype was detected a few times. The rearrangement links TRBV4-3 to TRBJ2-7; 11 bases fit TRBD1. This CDR3 has 15 residues. The germline CDR1 and CDR2 sequences are LGHNA and YSLEER. Trimming took 3 bases from V and 3 from J; bases not matched to a gene: 4. In DNA, the CDR3 is TGCGCCAGCAGCCACTCCGGGACAGGGGGCTACGAGCAGTACTTC. This encodes CASSHSGTGGYEQYF.

The V call is TRBV28, the J call TRBJ2-2; TRBD2 agrees at 7 bases. Germline trimming cut 7 bases from V and 6 bases from J; bases unmatched to any gene: 8. CDR3 size: 14 residues. Germline lookup yields CDR1 MDHEN and CDR2 SYDVKM. CDR3 in amino acids: CASKRTRMAGELFF. In DNA form, the CDR3 reads TGTGCCAGCAAACGGACTAGGATGGCCGGGGAGCTGTTTTTT.

V gene TRBV5-1 combines with J gene TRBJ1-1; weak D call: TRBD1 (6 bases). The CDR3 loop spans 14 amino acids. The V and J ends lost 0 bases and 5 bases respectively, with 11 bases between them. Germline lookup yields CDR1 SGHRS and CDR2 YFSETQ. As DNA, the CDR3 is TGCGCCAGCAGCTTGGGAGGGGGTCAAACTGAAGCTTTCTTT. Residues: CASSLGGGQTEAFF.

The sample holds a few counts of this clonotype. The V gene is TRBV12-3 or TRBV12-4, the J gene TRBJ2-3; 10 positions agree with TRBD1. The V gene end was trimmed by 5 bases and the J gene end by 4 bases; junction bases not matched to a gene: 6. The CDR3 runs to 15 residues. CDR3 loop: CASSPGQGMADTQYF. The CDR3 DNA sequence: TGTGCCAGCAGTCCGGGACAGGGGATGGCAGATACGCAGTATTTT.

This clonotype occurred many times. V is TRBV7-9 and J is TRBJ1-2, with TRBD1 matching over 11 bases. Germline loops: CDR1 SEHNR, CDR2 FQNEAQ (reference sequence). The CDR3 is 14 amino acids. V lost 5 bases to trimming and J lost 4 bases; unmatched junction nucleotides: 3. DNA of the CDR3: TGTGCCAGCAGCACGGGGACAGGGGGCTATGGCTACACCTTC. This translates into CASSTGTGGYGYTF.

This clonotype was counted only a few times. The chain joins TRBV5-1 to TRBJ2-2, with D perhaps matching TRBD1 (5 bases). Germline values: CDR1 SGHRS, CDR2 YFSETQ. The CDR3 is made up of 17 amino acids. Trimming cost V 0 bases and J 2 bases, with 14 bases left between them. CDR3 amino acids: CASSLGQLLVNTGELFF. CDR3 nucleotides: TGCGCCAGCAGCTTGGGACAGCTCCTTGTTAACACCGGGGAGCTGTTTTTT. Variable domain in full (rest from reference TRBV5-1 and TRBJ2-2): KAGVTQTPRYLIKTRGQQVTLSCSPISGHRSVSWYQQTPGQGLQFLFEYFSETQRNKGNFPGRFSGRQFSNSRSEMNVSTLELGDSALYLCASSLGQLLVNTGELFFGEGSRLTVL.

The chain employs TRBV7-2 and TRBJ1-4; no firm D call. This CDR3 is built from 14 residues. V lost 5 bases to trimming and J lost 5 bases, with 12 bases between them. CDR1 is SGHTA, CDR2 FQGNSA, per germline. The CDR3 sequence is CASSRTWANEKLFF. CDR3 coding DNA: TGTGCCAGCAGCCGGACTTGGGCGAATGAAAAACTGTTTTTT.

CDR3 region: CASSQDYRGHSPLHF. The CDR3 DNA reads TGCGCCAGCAGCCAAGATTACAGGGGGCATTCACCCCTCCACTTT. The V gene is TRBV4-3, the J gene TRBJ1-6; 9 nucleotides agree with TRBD1. The V gene end was trimmed by 0 bases and the J gene end by 8 bases; junction bases not matched to a gene: 2. The CDR3 length is 15 residues. Germline V gene lookup returns CDR1 LGHNA and CDR2 YSLEER.

This clonotype has only a few counts. V is TRBV15 and J is TRBJ1-5; D remains unclear. The V and J ends lost 0 bases and 4 bases respectively, with 16 bases between them. Germline V gene lookup returns CDR1 LNHNV and CDR2 YYDKDF (reference sequence). The CDR3 length is 17 residues. The CDR3: CATSRDLGRILNQPQHF. Written as DNA, the CDR3 is TGTGCCACCAGCAGAGATCTAGGGCGTATCCTAAATCAGCCCCAGCATTTT.

This clonotype has a handful of counts. The chain couples TRBV7-9 to TRBJ1-5; D gene uncertain. The CDR3 consists of 15 residues. Germline CDR1 and CDR2: SEHNR and FQNEAQ (reference sequence). Trimming pared 1 base from V and 2 bases from J, leaving 9 bases between. The DNA for the CDR3 is TGTGCCAGCAGCTTAGGAGGTGAAGGCAATCAGCCCCAGCATTTT. Its translation: CASSLGGEGNQPQHF.

The chain carries TRBV20-1 and TRBJ2-3; either TRBD1 or TRBD2 may supply D (5 bases each). Trimming stripped 6 bases from V and 7 bases from J, with 23 bases between. The CDR3 spans 15 residues. The V gene's germline CDR1 is DFQATT and CDR2 SNEGSKA (reference sequence). As DNA, the CDR3 is TGCAGTGCCCGGTTTGGTAGCGACAGAATGAATACGCAGTATTTT. This encodes CSARFGSDRMNTQYF.

Ten or more counts support this clonotype. The genes are TRBV24-1 and TRBJ2-5; TRBD1 matches at 8 bases. Trimming took 0 bases from V and 4 from J; bases not matched to a gene: 6. CDR3 size: 16 residues. Germline V gene lookup returns CDR1 KGHDR and CDR2 SFDVKD. The CDR3, as DNA: TGTGCCACCAGTGATTTGGGACAGGGAGTCGGAGAGACCCAGTACTTC. It is translated as CATSDLGQGVGETQYF.

This chain links TRBV4-3 with TRBJ1-2; TRBD1 is a possible D gene (5 bases). This CDR3 spans 15 amino acids. Trimming cost V 0 bases and J 4 bases, with 12 bases left between them. Germline V gene lookup returns CDR1 LGHNA and CDR2 YSLEER. The CDR3 DNA follows: TGCGCCAGCAGCCAAGATCGAACAGGCATCTATGGCTACACCTTC. Translating it yields CASSQDRTGIYGYTF.

V and J are TRBV29-1 and TRBJ2-7; 10 bases are shared with TRBD2. The J segment lost 2 bases and the V segment lost 4 bases, leaving 2 bases of the junction unmatched. Germline V gene lookup returns CDR1 SQVTM and CDR2 ANQGSEA. This CDR3 region has 13 residues. The CDR3 spells CSVGLAGAYEQYF. In DNA, the CDR3 is TGCAGCGTTGGGCTAGCGGGGGCCTACGAGCAGTACTTC.

This clonotype was recorded many times. This chain connects TRBV27 to TRBJ2-6; D unresolved. Trimming removed 5 bases from V and 0 bases from J, with 11 bases in between. This CDR3 region has 16 residues. From germline, CDR1 is MNHEY and CDR2 SMNVEV (reference sequence). This CDR3 reads CASSTGRVSGANVLTF. CDR3 sequence (DNA): TGTGCCAGCAGTACCGGACGGGTCTCTGGGGCCAACGTCCTGACTTTC.

This clonotype showed up just a few times. The rearrangement links TRBV28 to TRBJ2-3; D uncertain. Between the trimmed V and J ends, which lost 1 base and 2 bases, there was a span of 13 bases. The CDR3 spans 16 residues. Germline CDR1 MDHEN, CDR2 SYDVKM. The CDR3 spells CASSLSLSHHTDTQYF. In nucleotides, the CDR3 is TGTGCCAGCAGTTTATCTTTAAGCCATCACACAGATACGCAGTATTTT.

On this clonotype itself: Given the absence of the conserved phenylalanine or tryptophan at the CDR3 end, a read error is likely. The chain combines TRBV25-1 with TRBJ1-3; D gene ambiguous. Germline CDR1 and CDR2: MGHDK and SYGVNS. CDR3 length: 15 amino acids. V was pared by 4 bases and J by 1 base, with 11 bases between. The CDR3 protein is CASSGAAVSGNTIYS. The CDR3 DNA reads as TGTGCCAGCAGTGGGGCCGCGGTGTCTGGAAACACCATATATTCT.

Regarding this clonotype: A much larger clone sits a single nucleotide away, making a read error possible. J is TRBJ1-3 and V is TRBV14, with a possible D match to TRBD1 (5 bases). Germline values: CDR1 SGHDN, CDR2 FVKESK. The V gene lost 4 bases and the J gene lost 2 bases, with 15 bases spanning the gap. The CDR3 contains 16 residues. CDR3 loop: CASSLYGGIPGNTIYF. CDR3 bases: TGTGCCAGCAGCCTATATGGGGGGATACCTGGAAACACCATATATTTT. The complete variable domain, with remaining parts taken from reference TRBV14 and TRBJ1-3, reads EAGVTQFPSHSVIEKGQTVTLRCDPISGHDNLYWYRRVMGKEIKFLLHFVKESKQDESGMPNNRFLAERTGGTYSTLKVQPAELEDSGVYFCASSLYGGIPGNTIYFGEGSWLTVV.

The chain links TRBV6-5 to TRBJ1-5; TRBD1 aligns across 8 bases. The V gene's germline CDR1 is MNHEY and CDR2 SVGAGI. This CDR3 has 15 amino acids. V was pared by 5 bases and J by 5 bases, with 8 bases of the junction left unmatched. The CDR3 loop reads CASSPRGRGDQPQHF. The CDR3 coding sequence is TGTGCCAGCAGTCCCAGGGGGCGAGGAGATCAGCCCCAGCATTTT.

The gene calls are TRBV28 and TRBJ2-5, with 9 bases lining up with TRBD2. CDR1 MDHEN and CDR2 SYDVKM come from the germline V gene. This CDR3 has 15 residues. Unmatched junction bases numbered 9, after V lost 5 bases and J lost 5 bases. CDR3 protein: CASSPLAGVGETQYF. The CDR3, as DNA: TGTGCCAGCAGTCCCTTAGCGGGAGTCGGGGAGACCCAGTACTTC.